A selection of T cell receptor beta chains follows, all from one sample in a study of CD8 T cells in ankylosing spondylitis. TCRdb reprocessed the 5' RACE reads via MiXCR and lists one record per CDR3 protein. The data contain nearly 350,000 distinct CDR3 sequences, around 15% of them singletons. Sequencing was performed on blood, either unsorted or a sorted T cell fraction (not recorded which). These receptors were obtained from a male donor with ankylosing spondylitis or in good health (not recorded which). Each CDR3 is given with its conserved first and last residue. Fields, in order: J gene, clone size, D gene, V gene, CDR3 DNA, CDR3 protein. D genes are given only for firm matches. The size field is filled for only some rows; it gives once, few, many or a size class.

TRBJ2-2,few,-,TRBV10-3,TGTGCCATCAGTGGGGCAGGGACCACCGGGGAGCTGTTTTTT,CAISGAGTTGELFF
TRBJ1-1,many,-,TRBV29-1,TGCAGCGTTGCGCGAGAATTAAACACTGAAGCTTTCTTT,CSVARELNTEAFF
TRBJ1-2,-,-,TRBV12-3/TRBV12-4,TGTGCCAGCAGTCTACCGGGACGTTTAACTTTC,CASSLPGRLTF
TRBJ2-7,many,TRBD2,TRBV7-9,TGCGCCAGCAGCCTCGGGACTAGCGGGAGTTCCTACGAGCAGTACTTC,CASSLGTSGSSYEQYF
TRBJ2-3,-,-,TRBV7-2,TGTGCCAGCCTCCCAGGGGGGGGATCCACAGATACGCAGTATTTT,CASLPGGGSTDTQYF
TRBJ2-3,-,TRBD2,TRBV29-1,TGCAGCGTTGGAGTAGCCAGCGGGAGAACAGATACGCAGTATTTT,CSVGVASGRTDTQYF
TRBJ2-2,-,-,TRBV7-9,TGTGCCAGCAGCTTAAGTCTAGGGAACACCGGGGAGCTGTTTTTT,CASSLSLGNTGELFF
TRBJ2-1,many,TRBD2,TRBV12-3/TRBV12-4,TGTGCCAGCACCCCGGGGGGACTAGCGGGAGGCTCGGGCAATGAGCAGTTCTTC,CASTPGGLAGGSGNEQFF
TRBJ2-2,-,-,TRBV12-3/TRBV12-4,TGTGCCAGCAGTTCCAGCCAGCCCGGGGAGCTGTTTTTT,CASSSSQPGELFF
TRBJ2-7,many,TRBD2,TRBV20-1,TGCAGCCTTCCAAAAGCGGGAGGGCCAGGCGAGCAGTACTTC,CSLPKAGGPGEQYF
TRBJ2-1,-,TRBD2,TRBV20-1,TGCAGTGCTAGACTAGCGGGAGATTACCCTGAGCAGTTCTTC,CSARLAGDYPEQFF
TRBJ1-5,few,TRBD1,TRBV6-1,TGTGCCAGCCGCCCCGGGACAGGACCTTTGGAGCCCCAGCATTTT,CASRPGTGPLEPQHF
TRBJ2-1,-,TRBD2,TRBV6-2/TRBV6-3,TGTGCCAGCAGTTCGCCCCTGACTAGCGGGGGGGCTAACAATGAGCAGTTCTTC,CASSSPLTSGGANNEQFF
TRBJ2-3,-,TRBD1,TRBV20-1,TGCAGTGCTGCTCGGGACAGGGGGACAGATACGCAGTATTTT,CSAARDRGTDTQYF
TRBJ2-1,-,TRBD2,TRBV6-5,TGTGCCAGCAGTTCCGCCGGGACTAGCGGGACCAATGAGCAGTTCTTC,CASSSAGTSGTNEQFF
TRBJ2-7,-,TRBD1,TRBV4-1,TGCGCCAGCAGCCGAACAGGGGAAGCCTACGAGCAGTACTTC,CASSRTGEAYEQYF
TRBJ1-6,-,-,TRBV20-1,TGCAGTGCTAGAGAGGGTGGAACGGACCCCAATTCACCCCTCCACTTT,CSAREGGTDPNSPLHF
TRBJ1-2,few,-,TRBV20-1,TGCAGTGCTCTCGATGGTGGTGGCTACACCTTC,CSALDGGGYTF
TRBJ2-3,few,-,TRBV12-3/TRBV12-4,TGTGCCAGCAGCCAACAGTTCCTAGGGGATACGCAGTATTTT,CASSQQFLGDTQYF
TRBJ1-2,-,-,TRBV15,TGTGCCACCAGCAGAGAAGACGGGGGCGGGTATGGCTACACCTTC,CATSREDGGGYGYTF
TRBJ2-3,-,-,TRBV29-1,TGCAGCGTTGACCACCCGGACTCGTCTATCAAAGATACGCAGTATTTT,CSVDHPDSSIKDTQYF
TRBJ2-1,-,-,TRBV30,TGTGCCTGGAGTTTTCGGAATGAGCAGTTCTTC,CAWSFRNEQFF
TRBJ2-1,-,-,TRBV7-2,TGTGCCAGCAGCTTTCAGACAGGTCTCGCGAACAATGAGCAGTTCTTC,CASSFQTGLANNEQFF
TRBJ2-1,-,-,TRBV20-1,TGCAGTGCTCTCTTCAGTGCCAGCTCCTACAATGAGCAGTTCTTC,CSALFSASSYNEQFF
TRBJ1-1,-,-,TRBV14,TGTGCCAGCAGCCTAGAAAGGGGCGCTAGGACTGAAGCTTTCTTT,CASSLERGARTEAFF
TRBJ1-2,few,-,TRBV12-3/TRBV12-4,TGTGCCAGCACTAGAAACGACGGGGGGGCTGGGGGCTACACCTTC,CASTRNDGGAGGYTF
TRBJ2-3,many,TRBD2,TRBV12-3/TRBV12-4,TGTGCCAGCAGTTTAGGGACTAGCGGGGATAGCACAGATACGCAGTATTTT,CASSLGTSGDSTDTQYF
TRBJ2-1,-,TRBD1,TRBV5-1,TGCGCCAGCAGCCCGCGGGGGACAGGGGCAGACAATGAGCAGTTCTTC,CASSPRGTGADNEQFF
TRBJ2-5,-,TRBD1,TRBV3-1,TGTGCCAGCAGCCAACGGGACAGGGCAGTTGGGGAGACCCAGTACTTC,CASSQRDRAVGETQYF
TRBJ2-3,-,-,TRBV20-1,TGCAGTGCTCCCGTCGCGGGCCGCACAGATACGCAGTATTTT,CSAPVAGRTDTQYF
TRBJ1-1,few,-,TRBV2,TGTGCCAGCAGTGACGTGGGGGGACTCACTGAAGCTTTCTTT,CASSDVGGLTEAFF
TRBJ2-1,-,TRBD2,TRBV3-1,TGTGCCAGCAGCCAGGATCTAGCGGGGGGGTCCGGAAAGCAGTTCTTC,CASSQDLAGGSGKQFF
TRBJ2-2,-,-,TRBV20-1,TGCAGTGCTAGAGGTCGCGGGGAGCTGTTTTTT,CSARGRGELFF
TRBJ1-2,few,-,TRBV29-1,TGCAGCGTTGCCCCAGTGAGTAACTATGGCTACACCTTC,CSVAPVSNYGYTF
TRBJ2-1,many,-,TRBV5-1,TGCGCCAGCAGGTCCGAGAGCTCCTACAATGAGCAGTTCTTC,CASRSESSYNEQFF
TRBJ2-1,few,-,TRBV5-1,TGCGCCAGCAGCTTGATCTCAGGAGGGGGGGTTAACAATGAGCAGTTCTTC,CASSLISGGGVNNEQFF
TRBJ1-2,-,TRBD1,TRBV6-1,TGTGCCACCACCCCGACAGGGGCTAACTATGGCTACACCTTC,CATTPTGANYGYTF
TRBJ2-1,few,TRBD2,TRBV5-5,TGTGCCAGCAGCTTGGCTAAACTAGCGGGAGGTTCCAATGAGCAGTTCTTC,CASSLAKLAGGSNEQFF
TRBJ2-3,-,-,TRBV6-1,TGTGCCAGCAACGGTAGGGCTGACACAGATACGCAGTATTTT,CASNGRADTDTQYF
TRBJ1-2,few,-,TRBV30,TGTGCCTGGAGGGCGCCTGCTAACTATGGCTACACCTTC,CAWRAPANYGYTF
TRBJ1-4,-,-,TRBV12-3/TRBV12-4,TGTGCCAGCAGACCGGGATTTGCTATTGGGGGTCTGTTTTTT,CASRPGFAIGGLFF
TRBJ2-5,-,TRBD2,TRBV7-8,TGTGCCAGCAGCAGAATGCGGGGGGCTCGGGAGACCCAGTACTTC,CASSRMRGARETQYF
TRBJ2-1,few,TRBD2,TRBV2,TGTGCCAGCAGTGAAAGGTTCGGGAGGCGTAGCAATGAGCAGTTCTTC,CASSERFGRRSNEQFF
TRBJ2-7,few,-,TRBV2,TGTGCCAGCAGTGCCATGAACGAGCAGTACTTC,CASSAMNEQYF
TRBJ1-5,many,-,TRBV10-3,TGTGCCATCAGTGATGCAGGGTACGGCAATCAGCCCCAGCATTTT,CAISDAGYGNQPQHF
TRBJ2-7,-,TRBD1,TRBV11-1,TGTGCCAGCAGCTCCCAGGAGGGACAGGGCTTAAAATACCACGAGCAGTACTTC,CASSSQEGQGLKYHEQYF
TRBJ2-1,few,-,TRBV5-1,TGCGCCAGCAGCTTGGCGTCGGACGAGCAGTTCTTC,CASSLASDEQFF
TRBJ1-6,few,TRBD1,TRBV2,TGTGCCAGCAACTGGGACAGGAATAATTCACCCCTCCACTTT,CASNWDRNNSPLHF
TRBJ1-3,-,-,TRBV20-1,TGCAGTGCTAGCGGGCGAAACACCATATATTTT,CSASGRNTIYF
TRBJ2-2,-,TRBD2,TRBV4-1,TGCGCCAGCAGCCAAGAGGGGACGGGACTAGCGGGAGTTGGAACCGGGGAGCTGTTTTTT,CASSQEGTGLAGVGTGELFF
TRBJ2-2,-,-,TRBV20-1,TGCAGTGCTAGGAGCCGGGACTCCTACACCGGGGAGCTGTTTTTT,CSARSRDSYTGELFF
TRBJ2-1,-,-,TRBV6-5,TGTGCCAGCAGTTCGGTGGGGAATGAGCAGTTCTTC,CASSSVGNEQFF
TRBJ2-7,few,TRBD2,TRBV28,TGTGCCAGCAGTCGGACTAGCGGGAGACAGTACGAGCAGTACTTC,CASSRTSGRQYEQYF